Described below is a single T cell receptor beta chain sequence and its context. TCRdb keeps only in-frame clones here, not all; method: immunoSEQ multiplex PCR. The sample lists about 230,000 clones, around nine tenths seen once, with less than 3% in the top ten. This entry belongs to a study of blood T cell repertoires in COVID-19. Study overall: Researchers got acute and convalescent COVID-19 samples from the United States, Italy and Spain.

V lost 6 bases and J lost 2; bases outside the gene matches: 3. The CDR3 extends over 13 amino acids. CDR1 and CDR2 from the germline V gene are MDHEN and SYDVKM. The TCR was taken from a woman in her sixties with acute or convalescent COVID-19. This chain joins TRBV28 and TRBJ2-7, with 8 nucleotides matching TRBD1. What was sequenced was peripheral blood. CDR3 DNA sequence: TGTGCCAGCAGCGGACAGGGTCCCTACGAGCAGTACTTC. The encoded protein is CASSGQGPYEQYF.